Presented here are 29 T cell receptor beta chains from one specimen sequenced in a study of cytomegalovirus exposure and HLA in healthy donors. Amplification used 60 Vbeta primers and 13 Jbeta primers. Generated by immunoSEQ multiplex PCR, the TCRdb table keeps only in-frame clones and is missing some. Of some 130,000 clones listed, around 77% were seen once; the top ten hold approximately 2%. Source material: PBMCs. Receptors were obtained from a man between 25 and 39 years old in good health and CMV-seronegative.

The chain has TRBV7-6 and TRBJ2-1; D not certain. CDR3 size: 13 residues. The V end was cut by 5 bases, the J end by 4 bases, with 9 bases between. Germline CDR1 SGHVS, CDR2 FNYEAQ. The CDR3 coding sequence is TGTGCCAGCAGCCCGGTTGAATACAATGAGCAGTTCTTC. It is translated as CASSPVEYNEQFF.

V is TRBV6-1 and J is TRBJ2-7, with 7 bases aligning to TRBD1. CDR3 length: 14 residues. Germline trimming cut 8 bases from V and 4 bases from J; bases unmatched to any gene: 11. Germline lookup yields CDR1 MNHNS and CDR2 SASEGT. In nucleotides, the CDR3 is TGTGCCAGCCACTCCGGGACAGCCGATTACGAGCAGTACTTC. Translation gives CASHSGTADYEQYF.

The V gene is TRBV5-1, the J gene TRBJ2-3; 8 bases match TRBD1. This CDR3 region has 15 residues. The V segment lost 3 bases and the J segment 2 bases; nucleotides outside the gene matches: 5. Germline assignment: CDR1 SGHRS and CDR2 YFSETQ. The DNA for the CDR3 is TGCGCCAGCAGCTGGACAGGGTTGAACACAGATACGCAGTATTTT. It encodes CASSWTGLNTDTQYF.

The genes are TRBV29-1 and TRBJ2-7; TRBD1 aligns across 8 bases. The germline V gene encodes CDR1 SQVTM and CDR2 ANQGSEA. There are 13 residues in the CDR3. J lost 3 bases, V lost 7 bases, and 8 bases had no gene match. CDR3 nucleotides: TGCAGCGCCCGACAGGGGCAAGGCTACGAGCAGTACTTC. Encoded protein: CSARQGQGYEQYF.

This clone was seen once. The V call is TRBV10-3, the J call TRBJ2-2, with D perhaps matching TRBD2 (6 bases). CDR3 length equals 12 residues. Germline CDR1 is ENHRY and CDR2 is SYGVKD. V lost 8 bases and J 2 bases, leaving 6 bases between the germline ends. This CDR3 is CAIGTNTGELFF. CDR3 sequence (DNA): TGTGCCATCGGGACTAACACCGGGGAGCTGTTTTTT.

CDR3 coding DNA: TGTGCCAGCAGTCCGGGACTAGCGGGAGTCGGGACAGATACGCAGTATTTT. It codes for CASSPGLAGVGTDTQYF. V gene TRBV27 combines with J gene TRBJ2-3, with 14 bases identical to TRBD2. CDR1 is MNHEY and CDR2 is SMNVEV in the germline V gene (reference sequence). This CDR3 has 17 residues. V lost 5 bases, J lost 3 bases, and 7 bases stayed unmatched.

J is TRBJ2-5 and V is TRBV10-3, with 7 nucleotides matching TRBD2. Per the germline V gene, CDR1 is ENHRY and CDR2 is SYGVKD. With 0 bases clipped from V and 2 bases from J, the junction kept 12 bases outside the gene matches. The CDR3 extends over 18 amino acids. CDR3 sequence: CAISESGEGGSEQETQYF. CDR3 in DNA: TGTGCCATCAGTGAGTCGGGCGAAGGCGGGAGCGAACAAGAGACCCAGTACTTC.

This chain joins TRBV6-1 and TRBJ2-7; 10 bases line up with TRBD1. Germline V lookup: CDR1 MNHNS, CDR2 SASEGT. CDR3 length: 13 amino acids. V shed 6 bases, J shed 4 bases, and the junction held 3 bases outside the gene matches. CDR3: CASRRDRGYEQYF. For the CDR3, the DNA is TGTGCCAGCAGACGGGACAGGGGATACGAGCAGTACTTC.

V is TRBV7-2 and J is TRBJ1-2; maybe TRBD1 (6 bases). The CDR3 loop spans 13 amino acids. Trimming removed 1 base at V and 8 bases at J, with 11 bases between. In germline, CDR1 is SGHTA, CDR2 FQGNSA. CDR3 DNA sequence: TGTGCCAGCAGCTTAGAACAGGGCAGGGGCTACACCTTC. Protein sequence: CASSLEQGRGYTF.

The chain carries TRBV6-5 and TRBJ2-2; D unresolved. The V and J ends lost 2 bases and 0 bases respectively, with 7 bases between them. In germline, CDR1 is MNHEY, CDR2 SVGAGI. The CDR3 extends over 15 amino acids. CDR3 bases: TGTGCCAGCAGTTACGAGTACGCGAACACCGGGGAGCTGTTTTTT. This translates into CASSYEYANTGELFF.

The genes are TRBV5-1 and TRBJ2-1; 10 bases align to TRBD1. The germline V gene encodes CDR1 SGHRS and CDR2 YFSETQ. The CDR3 is 15 amino acids. V shed 5 bases, J shed 6 bases, and the junction held 8 bases outside the gene matches. The DNA for the CDR3 is TGCGCCAGCAGGAGACAGGGGGCGCAGGGCAATGAGCAGTTCTTC. Translated, it gives CASRRQGAQGNEQFF.

This clone was counted a few times. V gene TRBV29-1 combines with J gene TRBJ2-1; 10 nucleotides agree with TRBD2. The trim removed 4 bases at V and 7 bases at J, leaving 22 bases unmatched. This CDR3 is built from 19 residues. CDR1 is SQVTM and CDR2 is ANQGSEA in the germline V gene. The CDR3 here is CSVALWSGWEREGRNEQFF. The CDR3 DNA sequence: TGCAGCGTTGCCCTTTGGTCAGGGTGGGAGCGGGAGGGCCGGAATGAGCAGTTCTTC.

J is TRBJ1-1 and V is TRBV11-3; tentatively, D is TRBD1 (6 bases). This CDR3 spans 12 amino acids. CDR1 SGHNT and CDR2 YENEEA come from the germline V gene. With 8 bases removed from V and 7 bases from J, the gap between germline ends came to 14 bases. This CDR3 is CASGRTESEAFF. The CDR3 DNA reads TGTGCCAGCGGAAGGACAGAGAGTGAAGCTTTCTTT.

The chain combines TRBV5-1 with TRBJ2-3, with 7 bases lining up with TRBD2. Germline trimming cut 1 base from V and 0 bases from J; bases unmatched to any gene: 5. The germline gives CDR1 SGHRS, CDR2 YFSETQ. This CDR3 is built from 16 residues. Here the CDR3 DNA reads TGCGCCAGCAGCTTGCTTTCGGGAGGAAGCACAGATACGCAGTATTTT. Residues: CASSLLSGGSTDTQYF.

The rearrangement joins TRBV5-1 to TRBJ2-2; 7 nucleotides line up with TRBD2. The germline gives CDR1 SGHRS, CDR2 YFSETQ. This CDR3 contains 16 residues. Losses at the gene ends were 3 bases for V and 5 bases for J; bases not matched to a gene: 10. The CDR3 loop is CASSWPPAGETGELFF. CDR3 in DNA: TGCGCCAGCAGCTGGCCCCCGGCGGGAGAAACCGGGGAGCTGTTTTTT.

The rearrangement links TRBV1 to TRBJ2-2; the table gives TRBD2 as D, unverified against the DNA. TRBV1 counts as a pseudogene. This CDR3 spans 19 amino acids. The CDR3 protein is CTSSQARNRDYKNTGELFF. In DNA form, the CDR3 reads TGCACCAGCAGCCAAGCCCGAAACCGGGACTACAAGAACACCGGGGAGCTGTTTTTT.

This sequence joins TRBV6-4 and TRBJ2-3; tentative D call: TRBD2 (5 bases). Per germline, CDR1 MRHNA and CDR2 SNTAGT. CDR3 length equals 16 residues. Trimming removed 2 bases at V and 0 bases at J, with 12 bases between. The CDR3: CASSDNGGGSTDTQYF. The DNA of the CDR3 is TGTGCCAGCAGTGACAACGGAGGAGGCAGCACAGATACGCAGTATTTT.

This clone was seen a handful of times. The genes are TRBV7-6 and TRBJ2-3; 10 nucleotides agree with TRBD2. V gave up 5 bases and J gave up 3 bases; unmatched junction bases: 8. The CDR3 consists of 16 residues. Germline V CDR1 and CDR2: SGHVS, FNYEAQ. The CDR3 loop reads CASSPRTSGVTDTQYF. CDR3 DNA sequence: TGTGCCAGCAGCCCGCGGACTAGCGGCGTAACAGATACGCAGTATTTT. Drawing the rest from reference TRBV7-6 and TRBJ2-3, the complete variable domain is GAGVSQSPRYKVTKRGQDVALRCDPISGHVSLYWYRQALGQGPEFLTYFNYEAQQDKSGLPNDRFSAERPEGSISTLTIQRTEQRDSAMYRCASSPRTSGVTDTQYFGPGTRLTVL.

The rearrangement uses TRBV9 and TRBJ2-1; no definite D call. The germline V gene encodes CDR1 SGDLS and CDR2 YYNGEE. CDR3 length: 12 residues. The V gene lost 4 bases and the J gene lost 6 bases, with 8 bases spanning the gap. The CDR3 DNA reads TGTGCCAGCAGCTTCCGTAGCAATGAGCAGTTCTTC. This translates into CASSFRSNEQFF.

This chain links TRBV11-3 with TRBJ2-7; possibly TRBD2 for D (6 bases). This CDR3 spans 13 amino acids. V was shortened by 6 bases and J by 5 bases, with 14 bases between the two germline ends. Germline CDR1 SGHNT, CDR2 YENEEA. The CDR3 nucleotides read TGTGCCAGCAGTTTTTACGGGGGACACGAGCAGTACTTC. Translating it yields CASSFYGGHEQYF.

This chain joins TRBV19 and TRBJ2-1; 9 bases are shared with TRBD1. The CDR3 runs to 15 residues. J gave up 7 bases and V 1 base, and 5 bases lay outside the gene matches. Germline values: CDR1 LNHDA, CDR2 SQIVND (reference sequence). Here the CDR3 reads CASSIAGQGVNEQFF. CDR3 DNA: TGTGCCAGTAGTATAGCGGGACAGGGTGTAAATGAGCAGTTCTTC.

This clone was observed a single time. The chain carries TRBV10-3 and TRBJ2-3; weak D call: TRBD2 (6 bases). The CDR3 contains 14 residues. Germline-derived CDR1 and CDR2 are ENHRY and SYGVKD. The V end was cut by 4 bases, the J end by 0 bases, with 8 bases between. This CDR3 is CAISVGLSTDTQYF. The DNA for the CDR3 is TGTGCCATCAGTGTGGGACTTAGCACAGATACGCAGTATTTT.

This clone has more than one count but fewer than ten. The rearrangement joins TRBV4-1 to TRBJ1-2; D perhaps matches TRBD1 (6 bases). Trimming removed 1 base at V and 5 bases at J, with 14 bases between. CDR1 is MGHRA, CDR2 YSYEKL, per germline. This CDR3 contains 15 residues. In DNA form, the CDR3 reads TGCGCCAGCAGCCAAGGGACAGCCCCGTTATATGGCTACACCTTC. This encodes CASSQGTAPLYGYTF.

The table lists this clone with a count of one. The CDR3 DNA sequence: TGTGCCAGCAGCTCTATCGTTGGGAGAAGGGTTAGAGAGCAGTACTTC. Translated, it gives CASSSIVGRRVREQYF. This rearrangement joins TRBV11-2 to TRBJ2-7; D may be TRBD2 (5 bases). The V end was cut by 4 bases, the J end by 7 bases, with 23 bases between. Germline CDR1 and CDR2: SGHAT and FQNNGV. CDR3 length: 16 amino acids.

The V and J genes are TRBV9 and TRBJ1-4, with 9 nucleotides matching TRBD1. V shed 4 bases, J shed 7 bases, and the junction held 8 bases outside the gene matches. The CDR3 runs 15 residues. CDR1 and CDR2 from the germline V gene are SGDLS and YYNGEE. CDR3 region: CASSPMDRGGEKLFF. The DNA of the CDR3 is TGTGCCAGCAGCCCGATGGACAGGGGAGGTGAAAAACTGTTTTTT.

The chain has TRBV25-1 and TRBJ1-2, with 9 bases identical to TRBD1. The CDR3 consists of 14 residues. J gave up 6 bases and V 2 bases, and 4 bases lay outside the gene matches. Germline-derived CDR1 and CDR2 are MGHDK and SYGVNS. The CDR3 DNA follows: TGTGCCAGCAGTGAAGAGTGGACAGGGGATGGCTACACCTTC. Protein: CASSEEWTGDGYTF.

This sequence joins TRBV11-3 and TRBJ2-1; 12 bases match TRBD2. The V and J ends lost 0 bases and 9 bases, in that order; junction bases with no gene match: 9. The CDR3 covers 17 residues. CDR1 and CDR2 (germline): SGHNT, YENEEA. The chain's CDR3 is CASSLEGGLAGGVEQFF. The CDR3 DNA reads as TGTGCCAGCAGCTTAGAAGGTGGTCTAGCGGGAGGGGTTGAGCAGTTCTTC.

This sequence joins TRBV11-2 and TRBJ1-4; 9 bases line up with TRBD1. The CDR3 runs to 15 residues. Germline CDR1 SGHAT, CDR2 FQNNGV. The V and J ends lost 5 bases and 6 bases, in that order; junction bases with no gene match: 7. CDR3 DNA sequence: TGTGCCAGCAGCCAAACAGGGGGCGCGTATGAAAAACTGTTTTTT. Translated: CASSQTGGAYEKLFF.

The chain couples TRBV5-6 to TRBJ2-7, with 9 positions matching TRBD1. The CDR3 runs 15 residues. V shed 9 bases, J shed 6 bases, and the junction held 16 bases outside the gene matches. CDR1 SGHDT and CDR2 YYEEEE come from the germline V gene. In DNA, the CDR3 is TGTGCCATCCCGGGGACAGGGCTCGTATGGTGCGAGCAGTACTTC. Amino acid sequence: CAIPGTGLVWCEQYF.